These T cell receptor beta chains were read from a single sample in a study of blood T cell repertoires in COVID-19. Libraries were prepared by immunoSEQ multiplex PCR; TCRdb keeps only in-frame clonotypes and omits some of them. The table has about 240,000 clones, 80% to 90% seen once; the top ten hold about 4%. Sequencing was done on a sample of PBMCs or T cells enriched from blood (not recorded which). The receptor set was obtained from a woman aged 25 to 39 who had recovered from COVID-19. CDR3s include the opening cysteine and the closing phenylalanine or tryptophan. D genes are given only for firm matches. Some rows have no size entry. The others give once, few or many, or a class for an expanded clone.

J | size | D | V | CDR3 | DNA
TRBJ1-4 | once | . | TRBV9 | CASSVGPTATNEKLFF | TGTGCCAGCAGCGTAGGTCCGACAGCAACTAATGAAAAACTGTTTTTT
TRBJ2-2 | . | TRBD1 | TRBV28 | CASSFGTGPGELFF | TGTGCCAGCAGTTTTGGGACAGGCCCCGGGGAGCTGTTTTTT
TRBJ1-2 | once | TRBD1 | TRBV4-3 | CASSQERQGFAGYTF | TGCGCCAGCAGCCAAGAGCGACAGGGGTTCGCTGGCTACACCTTC
TRBJ2-1 | . | . | TRBV27 | CASKRPGGGEQFF | TGTGCCAGCAAGAGACCAGGGGGAGGTGAGCAGTTCTTC
TRBJ1-1 | . | TRBD1 | TRBV18 | CASSPQTGRNTEAFF | TGTGCCAGCTCACCACAGACAGGGAGGAACACTGAAGCTTTCTTT
TRBJ1-1 | . | TRBD1 | TRBV5-1 | CASSLGQGAMEAFF | TGCGCCAGCAGCTTGGGACAGGGCGCTATGGAAGCTTTCTTT
TRBJ2-7 | once | TRBD2 | TRBV4-2 | CASSQNLGLGVPYEQYF | TGTGCCAGCAGCCAAAACTTGGGACTAGGCGTACCTTACGAGCAGTACTTC
TRBJ2-3 | . | . | TRBV24-1 | CATSDPKNSTGDTQYF | TGTGCCACCAGTGATCCGAAAAACTCCACTGGAGATACGCAGTATTTT
TRBJ1-6 | . | . | TRBV25-1 | CASSEFKGEESPLHF | TGTGCCAGCAGTGAATTTAAGGGAGAGGAATCACCCCTCCACTTT
TRBJ1-3 | . | . | TRBV15 | CATSRVVSSGNTIYF | TGTGCCACCAGCAGAGTGGTGAGCTCTGGAAACACCATATATTTT
TRBJ1-5 | . | . | TRBV7-8 | CASSLEAGIGYSNQPQHF | TGTGCCAGCAGCTTAGAGGCAGGGATCGGGTATAGCAATCAGCCCCAGCATTTT
TRBJ1-2 | . | . | TRBV30 | CAWSALDYGYTF | TGTGCCTGGAGTGCCCTAGACTATGGCTACACCTTC
TRBJ2-7 | . | TRBD2 | TRBV25-1 | CASRSSGSYEQYF | TGTGCCAGCAGATCTAGCGGTTCCTACGAGCAGTACTTC
TRBJ1-2 | . | TRBD1 | TRBV7-9 | CASSPQGGDYGYTF | TGTGCCAGCAGCCCTCAGGGGGGTGACTATGGCTACACCTTC
TRBJ2-1 | . | TRBD2 | TRBV5-1 | CASSLALAGNEQFF | TGCGCCAGCAGCTTGGCTCTAGCGGGCAATGAGCAGTTCTTC
TRBJ1-5 | . | TRBD1 | TRBV5-4 | CASSHGGQSNQPQHF | TGTGCCAGCAGCCATGGGGGACAGAGCAATCAGCCCCAGCATTTT
TRBJ1-2 | . | . | TRBV19 | CASSTTDYIGGYTF | TGTGCCAGTAGTACAACCGATTACATCGGGGGCTACACCTTC
TRBJ2-2 | . | . | TRBV9 | CASSLRQDPHAGTGELFF | TGTGCCAGCAGCCTGAGACAGGACCCCCATGCTGGCACCGGGGAGCTGTTTTTT
TRBJ1-5 | . | TRBD1 | TRBV6-5 | CASSSPGQENQPQHF | TGTGCCAGCAGTTCCCCAGGACAGGAGAATCAGCCCCAGCATTTT
TRBJ2-7 | . | . | TRBV19 | CASTRDGGEQYF | TGTGCCAGCACCAGGGACGGGGGCGAGCAGTACTTC
TRBJ2-3 | . | TRBD1 | TRBV19 | CASRPTGSTDTQYF | TGTGCCAGTAGGCCGACAGGGAGCACAGATACGCAGTATTTT
TRBJ2-7 | . | TRBD2 | TRBV4-1 | CASSQEAAGVAYEQYF | TGCGCCAGCAGCCAAGAGGCAGCGGGAGTGGCCTACGAGCAGTACTTC
TRBJ2-3 | . | TRBD2 | TRBV6-6 | CASMAGDTDTQYF | TGTGCCAGCATGGCGGGAGACACAGATACGCAGTATTTT
TRBJ2-2 | few | TRBD2 | TRBV7-7 | CASSRAASGNTGELFF | TGTGCTAGCAGCCGTGCGGCTAGCGGTAACACCGGGGAGCTGTTTTTT
TRBJ1-1 | . | . | TRBV11-2 | CASSFDLRYTEAFF | TGTGCCAGCAGCTTCGATTTGCGATACACTGAAGCTTTCTTT